This is a list of T cell receptor beta chains from one sample in a study of Ad26.COV2.S vaccination and SARS-CoV-2 variants. Sequencing was performed with immunoSEQ multiplex PCR; in TCRdb, only in-frame clones are kept and a portion is missing. Seen here are around 420,000 clones, over 75% observed once, and the top ten hold around 3.6%. Specimen: peripheral blood, collected in a trial of Ad26.COV2.S vaccine versus placebo. The receptors originated from a person aged 18 to 59 who received the Ad26.COV2.S COVID-19 vaccine or a placebo. Each CDR3 is given with its conserved first and last residue. Fields, in order: D gene, CDR3 length, clone size, V gene, J gene, CDR3 DNA, CDR3 protein. The D gene is left open where the match is weak. The listing skips clone size in some rows; elsewhere it reads once, few, many or a size class.

d_gene: TRBD2; len: 16; abundance: -; v_gene: TRBV4-1; j_gene: TRBJ2-1; CDR3nt: TGCGCCAGCAGCCCAAGTGTAGCGGGGGGCCGCAATGAGCAGTTCTTC; CDR3aa: CASSPSVAGGRNEQFF
d_gene: TRBD2; len: 16; abundance: -; v_gene: TRBV6-2/TRBV6-3; j_gene: TRBJ2-7; CDR3nt: TGTGCCAGCAGTTACTTGAGGACTAGCGGTTCCTACGAGCAGTACTTC; CDR3aa: CASSYLRTSGSYEQYF
d_gene: TRBD2; len: 16; abundance: -; v_gene: TRBV20-1; j_gene: TRBJ2-5; CDR3nt: TGCAGTGCTAGTGATGGGGCGGGGGGCGACCAAGAGACCCAGTACTTC; CDR3aa: CSASDGAGGDQETQYF
d_gene: -; len: 13; abundance: -; v_gene: TRBV29-1; j_gene: TRBJ2-7; CDR3nt: TGCAGCGTTGAAGATAAGGGGGATTACGAGCAGTACTTC; CDR3aa: CSVEDKGDYEQYF
d_gene: TRBD1; len: 14; abundance: -; v_gene: TRBV2; j_gene: TRBJ2-7; CDR3nt: TGTGCCAGCAGTACAGGGGATACCTCCTACGAGCAGTACTTC; CDR3aa: CASSTGDTSYEQYF
d_gene: -; len: 16; abundance: -; v_gene: TRBV7-9; j_gene: TRBJ2-7; CDR3nt: TGTGCCAGCAGCTTAGGGGGAGGGGGATCAAACTACGAGCAGTACTTC; CDR3aa: CASSLGGGGSNYEQYF
d_gene: -; len: 16; abundance: few; v_gene: TRBV19; j_gene: TRBJ2-1; CDR3nt: TGTGCCAGTAGTATGTCGACCCAGTCCTGGGACAATGAGCAGTTCTTC; CDR3aa: CASSMSTQSWDNEQFF
d_gene: TRBD1; len: 16; abundance: -; v_gene: TRBV7-8; j_gene: TRBJ1-2; CDR3nt: TGTGCCAGCAGCGGGGGGACAGGGGGAGAAAGCTATGGCTACACCTTC; CDR3aa: CASSGGTGGESYGYTF
d_gene: TRBD1; len: 24; abundance: -; v_gene: TRBV23-1; j_gene: TRBJ1-5; CDR3nt: TGCGCCAGCAGTCGTCCTGAAAGCCCCAACCGGGGACAGGGGACCATTGATAGCAATCAGCCCCAGCATTTT; CDR3aa: CASSRPESPNRGQGTIDSNQPQHF
d_gene: -; len: 15; abundance: -; v_gene: TRBV3-1/TRBV3-2; j_gene: TRBJ1-3; CDR3nt: TGTGCCAGCAGCCAATTCGTACTCTCTGGAAACACCATATATTTT; CDR3aa: CASSQFVLSGNTIYF
d_gene: TRBD1; len: 16; abundance: -; v_gene: TRBV5-4; j_gene: TRBJ2-5; CDR3nt: TGTGCCAGCAGCTTGCCCCCGGGACAGGGGGAAGAGACCCAGTACTTC; CDR3aa: CASSLPPGQGEETQYF
d_gene: -; len: 14; abundance: -; v_gene: TRBV5-5; j_gene: TRBJ2-7; CDR3nt: TGTGCCAGCAGCGCGGGACAATTAGTTCACGAGCAGTACTTC; CDR3aa: CASSAGQLVHEQYF
d_gene: -; len: 15; abundance: -; v_gene: TRBV5-1; j_gene: TRBJ1-1; CDR3nt: TGCGCCAGCAGCTTGGTGCCAGGGTCGTACACTGAAGCTTTCTTT; CDR3aa: CASSLVPGSYTEAFF
d_gene: -; len: 11; abundance: -; v_gene: TRBV6-5; j_gene: TRBJ2-5; CDR3nt: TGTGCAGTACGACGCCAAGAGACCCAGTACTTC; CDR3aa: CAVRRQETQYF
d_gene: -; len: 13; abundance: -; v_gene: TRBV6-2/TRBV6-3; j_gene: TRBJ2-7; CDR3nt: TGTGCCAGCAGTTGGCCTGGCGCCTACGAGCAGTACTTC; CDR3aa: CASSWPGAYEQYF
d_gene: -; len: 16; abundance: -; v_gene: TRBV4-1; j_gene: TRBJ2-7; CDR3nt: TGCGCCAGCAGCCACCTCACCGGCGCGGGATCCTACGAGCAGTACTTC; CDR3aa: CASSHLTGAGSYEQYF
d_gene: -; len: 17; abundance: -; v_gene: TRBV7-2; j_gene: TRBJ2-3; CDR3nt: TGTGCCAGCAGCTTAACGAGAGACAGGGCGGGGACAGATACGCAGTATTTT; CDR3aa: CASSLTRDRAGTDTQYF
d_gene: TRBD2; len: 14; abundance: -; v_gene: TRBV5-5; j_gene: TRBJ2-7; CDR3nt: TGTGCCAGCAGCCAGACTAGCGGGGGGCGGGAGCAGTACTTC; CDR3aa: CASSQTSGGREQYF
d_gene: TRBD1; len: 15; abundance: -; v_gene: TRBV28; j_gene: TRBJ2-7; CDR3nt: TGTGCCAGCAGTTTGGCCGGGGACAGGGCCAGCGAGCAGTACTTC; CDR3aa: CASSLAGDRASEQYF
d_gene: -; len: 11; abundance: -; v_gene: TRBV11-2; j_gene: TRBJ2-7; CDR3nt: TGTGCCAGCAGCCAGTTCTCCGAGCAGTACTTC; CDR3aa: CASSQFSEQYF
d_gene: TRBD2; len: 16; abundance: -; v_gene: TRBV5-6; j_gene: TRBJ2-7; CDR3nt: TGTGCCAGCAGCCCGCGCAGTATGGGGGGGGTCTACGAGCAGTACTTC; CDR3aa: CASSPRSMGGVYEQYF
d_gene: TRBD1; len: 14; abundance: -; v_gene: TRBV2; j_gene: TRBJ2-7; CDR3nt: TGTGCCAGCAGTGAAAGAACAGGGGCCTACGAGCAGTACTTC; CDR3aa: CASSERTGAYEQYF
d_gene: -; len: 18; abundance: -; v_gene: TRBV30; j_gene: TRBJ2-5; CDR3nt: TGTGCCTGGAGTTACCCGCCGGGACACTTCTCGTACCAAGAGACCCAGTACTTC; CDR3aa: CAWSYPPGHFSYQETQYF
d_gene: -; len: 16; abundance: -; v_gene: TRBV5-1; j_gene: TRBJ2-5; CDR3nt: TGCGCCAGCAGCTCCAATGCAGTGATACTCGGGGAGACCCAGTACTTC; CDR3aa: CASSSNAVILGETQYF
d_gene: TRBD1; len: 14; abundance: -; v_gene: TRBV5-5; j_gene: TRBJ2-5; CDR3nt: TGTGCCATCTCGGGGAAGGGGGCAATGGAGACCCAGTACTTC; CDR3aa: CAISGKGAMETQYF
d_gene: -; len: 16; abundance: -; v_gene: TRBV5-1; j_gene: TRBJ2-1; CDR3nt: TGCGCCAGCAGCCACAACAGGGCGGGAAACTACAATGAGCAGTTCTTC; CDR3aa: CASSHNRAGNYNEQFF
d_gene: -; len: 13; abundance: -; v_gene: TRBV5-6; j_gene: TRBJ2-7; CDR3nt: TGTGCCAGCAGCTTAACTGGACTACGCGAGCAGTACTTC; CDR3aa: CASSLTGLREQYF
d_gene: -; len: 14; abundance: -; v_gene: TRBV5-6; j_gene: TRBJ2-2; CDR3nt: TGTGCCAGCAGCTTGGCGGGCTCTTTCCGGGAGCTGTTTTTT; CDR3aa: CASSLAGSFRELFF
d_gene: TRBD2; len: 14; abundance: -; v_gene: TRBV6-5; j_gene: TRBJ2-5; CDR3nt: TGTGCCAGCAGCCGGACTAGCGGACAAGAGACCCAGTACTTC; CDR3aa: CASSRTSGQETQYF
d_gene: -; len: 14; abundance: -; v_gene: TRBV5-3; j_gene: TRBJ1-2; CDR3nt: TGTGCCAGCGGTACCAGGGACGGATTTTATGGCTACACCTTC; CDR3aa: CASGTRDGFYGYTF
d_gene: -; len: 14; abundance: -; v_gene: TRBV5-6; j_gene: TRBJ2-5; CDR3nt: TGTGCCAGCTCCAGAGACCTTGGGGGGGAGACCCAGTACTTC; CDR3aa: CASSRDLGGETQYF
d_gene: -; len: 14; abundance: -; v_gene: TRBV6-1; j_gene: TRBJ1-2; CDR3nt: TGTGCCAGCAGTGATACCGAGGGCATCATTGGCTACACCTTC; CDR3aa: CASSDTEGIIGYTF
d_gene: TRBD2; len: 17; abundance: -; v_gene: TRBV7-3; j_gene: TRBJ2-1; CDR3nt: TGTGCCAGCAGCTTAAGTGCTAGCGGGGGCTCCTACAATGAGCAGTTCTTC; CDR3aa: CASSLSASGGSYNEQFF
d_gene: TRBD1; len: 13; abundance: -; v_gene: TRBV5-1; j_gene: TRBJ1-2; CDR3nt: TGCGCCAGCAGCCTCGACAGGGTGAATGGCTACACCTTC; CDR3aa: CASSLDRVNGYTF
d_gene: TRBD1; len: 15; abundance: -; v_gene: TRBV2; j_gene: TRBJ2-7; CDR3nt: TGTGCCAGCAGGGCGGGCAGGGGGCCCCCCTACGAGCAGTACTTC; CDR3aa: CASRAGRGPPYEQYF
d_gene: -; len: 15; abundance: -; v_gene: TRBV28; j_gene: TRBJ2-5; CDR3nt: TGTGCCAGCAGCCTTCGATTGGCCACCCAAGAGACCCAGTACTTC; CDR3aa: CASSLRLATQETQYF
d_gene: -; len: 15; abundance: -; v_gene: TRBV6-2/TRBV6-3; j_gene: TRBJ2-7; CDR3nt: TGTGCCAGCAGTTACGGGCAGGGGCACACCTACGAGCAGTACTTC; CDR3aa: CASSYGQGHTYEQYF
d_gene: -; len: 12; abundance: -; v_gene: TRBV2; j_gene: TRBJ1-3; CDR3nt: TGTGCCAGCAGGATCTCTGGAAACACCATATATTTT; CDR3aa: CASRISGNTIYF
d_gene: -; len: 13; abundance: -; v_gene: TRBV2; j_gene: TRBJ2-7; CDR3nt: TGTGCCAGCAGCCAAACCGGGAGAGGACTGGCGTACTTC; CDR3aa: CASSQTGRGLAYF
d_gene: -; len: 14; abundance: few; v_gene: TRBV9; j_gene: TRBJ1-2; CDR3nt: TGTGCCAGCAGCGTAGGAAGGGGTAACTATGGCTACACCTTC; CDR3aa: CASSVGRGNYGYTF
d_gene: -; len: 11; abundance: -; v_gene: TRBV2; j_gene: TRBJ2-1; CDR3nt: TGTGCCAGCAGCCCAGGGTGGGAGCAGTTCTTC; CDR3aa: CASSPGWEQFF